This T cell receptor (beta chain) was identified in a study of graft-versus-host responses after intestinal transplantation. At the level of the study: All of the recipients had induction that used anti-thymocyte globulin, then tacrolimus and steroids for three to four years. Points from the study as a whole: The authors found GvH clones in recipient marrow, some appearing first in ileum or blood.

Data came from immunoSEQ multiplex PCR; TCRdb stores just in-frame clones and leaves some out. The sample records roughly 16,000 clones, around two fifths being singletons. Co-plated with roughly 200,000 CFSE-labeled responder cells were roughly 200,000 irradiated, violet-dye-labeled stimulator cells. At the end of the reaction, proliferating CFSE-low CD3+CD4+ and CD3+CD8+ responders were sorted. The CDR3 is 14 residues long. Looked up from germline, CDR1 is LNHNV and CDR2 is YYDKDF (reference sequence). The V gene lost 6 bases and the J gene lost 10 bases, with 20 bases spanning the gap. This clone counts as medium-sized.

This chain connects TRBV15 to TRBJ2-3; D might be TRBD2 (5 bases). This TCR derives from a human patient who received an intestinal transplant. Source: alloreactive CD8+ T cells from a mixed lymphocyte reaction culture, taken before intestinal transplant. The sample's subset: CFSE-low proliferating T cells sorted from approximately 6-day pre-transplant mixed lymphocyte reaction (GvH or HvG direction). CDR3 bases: TGTGCCACCAGTGCGCAGCGGAATTCCCCACCGCAGTATTTT. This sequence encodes CATSAQRNSPPQYF.